A single sample is the source of the 32 T cell receptor beta chains below, sequenced in a study of vaccination and CD4 T cells after COVID-19. Their target antigens are unknown. Once obtained from cultured CD4+ T cells, the DNA was sequenced using the Oncomine TCR Beta short-read assay. Genomic DNA was isolated from cultured CD4+ T cells. TCRdb recomputed calls from the PCR reads with MiXCR, one row per CDR3 protein. The sample gives 12,000 or so distinct CDR3 sequences, 30% to 45% of which show up once; 15% to 20% is in the top ten. The treatment here: roughly ten-day PBMC culture with coronavirus spike peptide pools or control peptides (ViraFEST assay). The unexposed donor's CD4+ T cells were collected before the COVID-19 pandemic (2011-2018). What was sequenced was CD4+ T cells from blood, cultured in vitro. These receptors all stem from a human donor in good health.

Regarding this clonotype: The junction and the germline gene differ at one end; a read error may be behind it. The rearrangement links TRBV19 to TRBJ2-5; D unresolved. The V gene's germline CDR1 is LNHDA and CDR2 SQIVND (reference sequence). The CDR3 contains 15 residues. The CDR3 DNA reads TGTGCCAGCAGTATTAAAGAGGATTTGGGAGAGACCCAGTACTTC. It encodes CASSIKEDLGETQYF.

V is TRBV7-2 and J is TRBJ2-1; TRBD1 might be the D (6 bases). Per germline, CDR1 SGHTA and CDR2 FQGNSA. Deletions cut 5 bases from V and 10 bases from J, with 12 bases between. This CDR3 has 12 amino acids. CDR3 bases: TGTGCCAGCAGCCGCCAGGGGAGAGAGCAGTTCTTC. The encoded protein is CASSRQGREQFF.

This clonotype was observed a few times. The chain employs TRBV20-1 and TRBJ2-3, with a weak D call TRBD1 (6 bases). The ends were cut back, 3 bases at V and 0 bases at J, with 13 bases in the middle. The CDR3 has 15 amino acids. Germline assignment: CDR1 DFQATT and CDR2 SNEGSKA (reference sequence). The CDR3 DNA reads TGCAGTGCTAGCCGGCCAGGGGCTAGCACAGATACGCAGTATTTT. Encoded protein: CSASRPGASTDTQYF.

In its sample, this clonotype was seen once. The chain combines TRBV11-2 with TRBJ2-1, with 14 bases aligning to TRBD2. The length of the CDR3 is 16 residues. V lost 6 bases to trimming and J lost 2 bases; unmatched junction nucleotides: 3. Germline values: CDR1 SGHAT, CDR2 FQNNGV. For the CDR3, the DNA is TGTGCCAGCAGAGGACTAGCGGGAGGAGCCTACAATGAGCAGTTCTTC. Its protein is CASRGLAGGAYNEQFF.

This rearrangement joins TRBV24-1 to TRBJ1-2; 9 bases match TRBD1. V shed 3 bases, J shed 0 bases, and the junction held 10 bases outside the gene matches. From germline, CDR1 is KGHDR and CDR2 SFDVKD. This CDR3 is 18 amino acids long. The chain's CDR3 is CATSDPPGQGTTNYGYTF. The CDR3 DNA reads TGTGCCACCAGTGATCCCCCCGGACAGGGGACCACTAACTATGGCTACACCTTC.

This clonotype was observed a few times. CDR3: CAISDKPEAHSSYNEQFF. DNA for the CDR3: TGTGCCATCAGTGACAAACCCGAGGCACATAGCTCCTACAATGAGCAGTTCTTC. V usage is TRBV10-3 and J usage is TRBJ2-1; no clear D gene. Trimming shortened V by 3 bases and J by 0 bases, and 18 bases separated the two germline ends. Germline CDR1 ENHRY, CDR2 SYGVKD. The CDR3 runs 18 residues.

This sequence joins TRBV15 and TRBJ2-7; perhaps TRBD2 as D (7 bases). The length of the CDR3 is 14 residues. Trimming took 3 bases from V and 4 from J, leaving 13 bases between them. The germline V gene encodes CDR1 LNHNV and CDR2 YYDKDF (reference sequence). The CDR3 spells CATSRRGGRYEQYF. DNA of the CDR3: TGTGCCACCAGCAGGAGGGGGGGGCGGTACGAGCAGTACTTC.

The rearrangement links TRBV20-1 to TRBJ1-4; 9 bases agree with TRBD1. The V gene's germline CDR1 is DFQATT and CDR2 SNEGSKA (reference sequence). Trimming cost V 6 bases and J 3 bases; bases outside gene matches: 5. The CDR3 has 14 amino acids. CDR3 sequence (DNA): TGCAGTGCAGATGGGACAGGGTCTAATGAAAAACTGTTTTTT. It encodes CSADGTGSNEKLFF.

CDR3 coding DNA: TGTGCCAGCAGCACCGGGGATTCACCCCTCCACTTT. Its protein is CASSTGDSPLHF. The J gene is TRBJ1-6, the V gene TRBV7-3; no clear D gene. Trimming took off 5 bases at V and 8 bases at J, with 7 bases between the two ends. The CDR3 totals 12 residues. The germline CDR1 and CDR2 sequences are SGHTA and FQGTGA.

This clonotype was counted only a few times. V is TRBV24-1 and J is TRBJ2-1; 7 bases align to TRBD1. This CDR3 contains 15 residues. With V trimmed by 8 bases and J by 1 base, 7 bases remained unmatched. The V gene's germline CDR1 is KGHDR and CDR2 SFDVKD. As DNA, the CDR3 is TGTGCCACCAAGGATCGGACAGGTTCCTACAATGAGCAGTTCTTC. This codes for CATKDRTGSYNEQFF.

J is TRBJ1-4 and V is TRBV7-9; perhaps TRBD1 as D (5 bases). The ends were cut back, 4 bases at V and 1 base at J, with 13 bases in the middle. The CDR3 consists of 16 residues. Germline CDR1 reads SEHNR; CDR2 reads FQNEAQ (reference sequence). For the CDR3, the DNA is TGTGCCAGCAGCTCAAGGGACGAGCAAACTAATGAAAAACTGTTTTTT. It is translated as CASSSRDEQTNEKLFF.

A few counts support this clonotype. The chain carries TRBV7-6 and TRBJ1-1; no definite D call. With 1 base removed from V and 1 base from J, the gap between germline ends came to 4 bases. CDR1 is SGHVS and CDR2 is FNYEAQ in the germline V gene. The CDR3 extends over 13 amino acids. CDR3 bases: TGTGCCAGCAGCTTAGAACAGAACACTGAAGCTTTCTTT. Amino acid sequence: CASSLEQNTEAFF. Full variable domain (missing parts from reference TRBV7-6 and TRBJ1-1): GAGVSQSPRYKVTKRGQDVALRCDPISGHVSLYWYRQALGQGPEFLTYFNYEAQQDKSGLPNDRFSAERPEGSISTLTIQRTEQRDSAMYRCASSLEQNTEAFFGQGTRLTVV.

The V and J genes are TRBV7-2 and TRBJ2-1; TRBD2 matches 8 bases. The V gene's germline CDR1 is SGHTA and CDR2 FQGNSA. The CDR3 loop spans 15 amino acids. With 3 bases clipped from V and 5 bases from J, the junction kept 6 bases outside the gene matches. The CDR3 loop is CASSFGTSGNNEQFF. The CDR3 bases are TGTGCCAGCAGCTTTGGAACTAGCGGTAACAATGAGCAGTTCTTC.

The rearrangement uses TRBV6-1 and TRBJ2-6; no reliable D call. CDR3 length equals 12 residues. CDR1 and CDR2 from the germline V gene are MNHNS and SASEGT. This chain's CDR3 is CTVDSGANVLTF. The CDR3 DNA reads TGTACAGTGGACTCTGGGGCCAACGTCCTGACTTTC.

In this sample, this clonotype turned up a few times. This sequence joins TRBV20-1 and TRBJ2-5; D may be TRBD2 (5 bases). CDR3 length: 11 residues. CDR1 and CDR2 (germline): DFQATT, SNEGSKA (reference sequence). V lost 4 bases, J lost 5 bases, and 8 bases lay in between. The CDR3 protein is CSATGGETQYF. CDR3 DNA: TGCAGTGCTACCGGCGGGGAGACCCAGTACTTC.

This clonotype was seen a handful of times. The chain recombines TRBV20-1 with TRBJ2-2; D may be TRBD1 (6 bases). Trimming took off 0 bases at V and 2 bases at J, with 13 bases between the two ends. This CDR3 contains 16 residues. Germline V gives CDR1 DFQATT, CDR2 SNEGSKA (reference sequence). CDR3 in amino acids: CSARDLGAGNTGELFF. CDR3 nucleotide sequence: TGCAGTGCTAGAGATTTGGGGGCGGGTAACACCGGGGAGCTGTTTTTT.

The gene calls are TRBV5-1 and TRBJ2-5; D is uncertain. The germline V gene has CDR1 SGHRS and CDR2 YFSETQ. CDR3 length: 12 residues. Trimming cost V 0 bases and J 5 bases, with 5 bases left between them. CDR3 nucleotides: TGCGCCAGCAGCTTGGATCTCGAGACCCAGTACTTC. The encoded protein is CASSLDLETQYF.

This clonotype was detected a few times. The J gene is TRBJ2-5, the V gene TRBV10-3; 10 bases map to TRBD2. The CDR3 extends over 13 amino acids. CDR1 and CDR2 (germline): ENHRY, SYGVKD. Trimming cost V 5 bases and J 3 bases; bases outside gene matches: 0. The CDR3 nucleotides read TGTGCCATCAGTCTAGCGGGAGAAGAGACCCAGTACTTC. Translation: CAISLAGEETQYF.

A few counts support this clonotype. This chain links TRBV6-1 with TRBJ2-6; 11 bases map to TRBD2. Unmatched junction bases numbered 5, after V lost 7 bases and J lost 0 bases. This CDR3 has 17 residues. Germline V lookup: CDR1 MNHNS, CDR2 SASEGT. The CDR3 DNA sequence: TGTGCCAGCACCATAGCGGGGGGGAACTCTGGGGCCAACGTCCTGACTTTC. This gives the protein CASTIAGGNSGANVLTF.

V gene TRBV7-8 combines with J gene TRBJ2-1, with TRBD2 identical over 7 bases. The germline V gene has CDR1 SGHVS and CDR2 FQNEAQ. The CDR3 contains 17 residues. Trimming took 2 bases from V and 5 from J; bases not matched to a gene: 12. CDR3 DNA: TGTGCCAGCAGCTTAAGAAGTTTTGCTAGCGGAAACAATGAGCAGTTCTTC. Encoded protein: CASSLRSFASGNNEQFF.

This chain uses TRBV5-1 with TRBJ2-2; D is undetermined. Trimming cost V 4 bases and J 5 bases, with 12 bases left between them. The CDR3 has 14 amino acids. Per germline, CDR1 SGHRS and CDR2 YFSETQ. Written as DNA, the CDR3 is TGCGCCAGCAGCCACCCTTTGATTACCGGGGAGCTGTTTTTT. It specifies CASSHPLITGELFF.

In this sample, this clonotype turned up a few times. The gene calls are TRBV7-2 and TRBJ1-2; weak D call: TRBD1 (6 bases). Germline V gene sequence: CDR1 SGHTA, CDR2 FQGNSA. The CDR3 loop spans 14 amino acids. Trimming took 2 bases from V and 5 from J, leaving 12 bases between them. The CDR3 region has the DNA TGTGCCAGCAGCTTACGCCAGACAGGTTATGGCTACACCTTC. Translation gives CASSLRQTGYGYTF.

In this sample, this clonotype turned up a few times. The chain joins TRBV20-1 to TRBJ1-6; TRBD1 agrees at 9 bases. Germline CDR1 reads DFQATT; CDR2 reads SNEGSKA (reference sequence). The CDR3 runs to 14 residues. With 4 bases clipped from V and 6 bases from J, the junction kept 4 bases outside the gene matches. CDR3 residues: CSAITGGINSPLHF. The CDR3 region has the DNA TGCAGTGCTATTACAGGGGGCATTAATTCACCCCTCCACTTT.

This chain uses TRBV19 with TRBJ2-5, with D tentatively TRBD1 (6 bases). Germline V gene sequence: CDR1 LNHDA, CDR2 SQIVND (reference sequence). The CDR3 is 16 amino acids. Trimming stripped 3 bases from V and 1 base from J, with 15 bases between. This chain's CDR3 is CASSIGFRGSQETQYF. The CDR3 coding sequence is TGTGCCAGTAGTATCGGTTTCAGGGGTTCCCAAGAGACCCAGTACTTC. Together with reference TRBV19 and TRBJ2-5, the CDR3 gives the full variable domain: DGGITQSPKYLFRKEGQNVTLSCEQNLNHDAMYWYRQDPGQGLRLIYYSQIVNDFQKGDIAEGYSVSREKKESFPLTVTSAQKNPTAFYLCASSIGFRGSQETQYFGPGTRLLVL.

J is TRBJ2-5 and V is TRBV4-3, with D possibly being TRBD2 (5 bases). Trimming took 2 bases from V and 9 from J, leaving 13 bases between them. The CDR3 has 13 amino acids. CDR1 and CDR2 from the germline V gene are LGHNA and YSLEER. The CDR3 here is CASSQSPASPQYF. In nucleotides, the CDR3 is TGCGCCAGCAGCCAATCTCCCGCTAGCCCCCAGTACTTC.

A few counts support this clonotype. The genes are TRBV6-5 and TRBJ2-7; D assignment may be TRBD1 or TRBD2 (5 bases each). V lost 2 bases and J 3 bases, leaving 11 bases between the germline ends. Germline V gene lookup returns CDR1 MNHEY and CDR2 SVGAGI. The CDR3 extends over 14 amino acids. The DNA for the CDR3 is TGTGCCAGCAGTTACAGGGGCCGGGGCTACGAGCAGTACTTC. Its protein is CASSYRGRGYEQYF.

In its sample, this clonotype was seen a few times. The chain joins TRBV15 to TRBJ2-6, with D uncertain. Between the trimmed V and J ends, which lost 2 bases and 0 bases, there was a span of 5 bases. The CDR3 extends over 15 amino acids. The germline gives CDR1 LNHNV, CDR2 YYDKDF (reference sequence). The CDR3 region is CATSRRGSGANVLTF. CDR3 DNA sequence: TGTGCCACCAGCAGACGCGGCTCTGGGGCCAACGTCCTGACTTTC.

The chain couples TRBV5-6 to TRBJ2-5; 10 bases align to TRBD2. This CDR3 has 17 amino acids. Germline CDR1 SGHDT, CDR2 YYEEEE. V dropped 5 bases and J dropped 5; count of bases not matched to a gene: 15. CDR3 protein: CASRTLQSGRAAETQYF. The CDR3 bases are TGTGCCAGCAGGACTTTGCAGAGCGGGAGGGCCGCCGAGACCCAGTACTTC.

This clonotype was picked up a small number of times. The rearrangement joins TRBV7-2 to TRBJ2-5, with 11 bases identical to TRBD2. The germline V gene encodes CDR1 SGHTA and CDR2 FQGNSA. This CDR3 has 15 residues. V was pared by 4 bases and J by 7 bases, with 8 bases of the junction left unmatched. CDR3 nucleotides: TGTGCCAGCAGCTCTCTAGCGGGGGGAAGACGGACCCAGTACTTC. It translates to CASSSLAGGRRTQYF.

The chain uses TRBV4-2 and TRBJ2-1; 9 bases fit TRBD2. The CDR3 contains 14 residues. Germline V gene lookup returns CDR1 LGHNA and CDR2 YNFKEQ. J was trimmed by 7 bases and V by 3 bases; bases with no gene match: 4. The CDR3 spells CASSQAGGPNEQFF. For the CDR3, the DNA is TGTGCCAGCAGCCAGGCGGGAGGGCCGAATGAGCAGTTCTTC.

By share, this clonotype counts as medium-sized. CDR3 sequence (DNA): TGTGCCAGCAGCCGGCGGGGGGGCGAGGGTAGAGCCCAGCATTTT. Its protein is CASSRRGGEGRAQHF. This chain uses TRBV6-1 with TRBJ1-5; weak D call: TRBD1 (6 bases). Germline CDR1 is MNHNS and CDR2 is SASEGT. Trimming left V 6 bases short and J 11 bases short, with 23 bases between. CDR3 size: 15 residues.

This chain joins TRBV28 and TRBJ1-5; D ambiguous. The CDR3 has 17 residues. CDR1 MDHEN and CDR2 SYDVKM come from the germline V gene. Trimming shortened V by 2 bases and J by 3 bases, and 17 bases separated the two germline ends. The chain's CDR3 is CASSLGVRDGVNQPQHF. The CDR3 DNA reads as TGTGCCAGCAGTTTAGGCGTGAGGGATGGGGTCAATCAGCCCCAGCATTTT.